The 7 T cell receptor beta chains listed next were all sequenced from one sample in a study of blood T cell repertoires in COVID-19. Assay used: immunoSEQ multiplex PCR; TCRdb lists only in-frame clones, some missing. The repertoire has some 260,000 clones, 65% to 90% of them found once; the top ten carry roughly 4.9%. Sequencing input: peripheral blood. The source is a woman of 80 years or more with active or convalescent COVID-19.

There are a few counts of this clone. The chain combines TRBV19 with TRBJ1-6; D not certain. The ends were cut back, 5 bases at V and 6 bases at J, with 8 bases in the middle. From germline, CDR1 is LNHDA and CDR2 SQIVND (reference sequence). The CDR3 consists of 13 residues. For the CDR3, the DNA is TGTGCCAGTAGTGCGGTTAGTAATTCACCCCTCCACTTT. Translation gives CASSAVSNSPLHF.

The gene calls are TRBV7-8 and TRBJ1-1; D gene unclear. The V end lost 5 bases, the J end lost 0 bases, and 10 bases lay between the germline ends. Per germline, CDR1 SGHVS and CDR2 FQNEAQ. The CDR3 runs to 14 residues. The CDR3 sequence: CASSPSAVNTEAFF. The CDR3 DNA reads TGTGCCAGCAGCCCCAGCGCGGTGAACACTGAAGCTTTCTTT. The full variable domain, in which reference TRBV7-8 and TRBJ1-1 provide the parts outside the CDR3, is GAGVSQSPRYKVAKRGQDVALRCDPISGHVSLFWYQQALGQGPEFLTYFQNEAQLDKSGLPSDRFFAERPEGSVSTLKIQRTQQEDSAVYLCASSPSAVNTEAFFGQGTRLTVV.

This chain uses TRBV19 with TRBJ2-7; 10 nucleotides line up with TRBD1. This CDR3 has 14 amino acids. Germline trimming cut 7 bases from V and 2 bases from J; bases unmatched to any gene: 5. CDR1 LNHDA and CDR2 SQIVND come from the germline V gene (reference sequence). CDR3 bases: TGTGCCAGTAAGCCCGGGACAGGGGCCTACGAGCAGTACTTC. It yields the protein CASKPGTGAYEQYF. Full variable domain (remainder filled in from reference TRBV19 and TRBJ2-7): DGGITQSPKYLFRKEGQNVTLSCEQNLNHDAMYWYRQDPGQGLRLIYYSQIVNDFQKGDIAEGYSVSREKKESFPLTVTSAQKNPTAFYLCASKPGTGAYEQYFGPGTRLTVT.

The chain employs TRBV28 and TRBJ1-2; D ambiguous. Germline V lookup: CDR1 MDHEN, CDR2 SYDVKM. The germline V and J ends were trimmed by 3 bases and 4 bases, with 9 bases remaining between them. This CDR3 region has 13 residues. CDR3 region: CASSLGRVYGYTF. In DNA form, the CDR3 reads TGTGCCAGCAGTTTGGGCAGAGTCTATGGCTACACCTTC.

The chain carries TRBV12-3 or TRBV12-4 and TRBJ1-1; 7 bases align to TRBD1. The length of the CDR3 is 13 residues. Trimming removed 7 bases from V and 3 bases from J; junction bases left unmatched: 5. Here the CDR3 DNA reads TGTGCCAGCAAACAGGACAGGCACACTGAAGCTTTCTTT. Residues: CASKQDRHTEAFF.

The J gene is TRBJ1-5, the V gene TRBV14, with TRBD1 as a possible D gene (6 bases). Germline CDR1 is SGHDN and CDR2 is FVKESK. There are 17 residues in the CDR3. V shed 2 bases and J shed 4 bases, with 18 bases lying between them. CDR3 nucleotides: TGTGCCAGCAGCCAAAGTAAGGACCGGACAGCGAATCAGCCCCAGCATTTT. It encodes CASSQSKDRTANQPQHF. Full variable domain (remainder filled in from reference TRBV14 and TRBJ1-5): EAGVTQFPSHSVIEKGQTVTLRCDPISGHDNLYWYRRVMGKEIKFLLHFVKESKQDESGMPNNRFLAERTGGTYSTLKVQPAELEDSGVYFCASSQSKDRTANQPQHFGDGTRLSIL.

The chain joins TRBV9 to TRBJ1-3, with no clear D. V was shortened by 1 base and J by 3 bases, with 11 bases between the two germline ends. Per germline, CDR1 SGDLS and CDR2 YYNGEE. The CDR3 is 15 residues long. The CDR3 coding sequence is TGTGCCAGCAGCGTAAGCGGCAGCAATGGAAACACCATATATTTT. Encoded protein: CASSVSGSNGNTIYF.